This T cell receptor (beta chain) was identified during a study of cytomegalovirus exposure and HLA in healthy donors. Background on the study: The use of the same platform for the 95 to 150 validation repertoires and the 550 to 850 first-cohort repertoires was reported by a later analysis. Study-level points and caveats: A few of the chains that were CMV-associated were confirmed in vitro to be specific for CMV antigens. Rarity marked most TCR sequences, yet some public TCRs occurred in many donors. It was about 150 TCR beta chains that were listed as cytomegalovirus-associated.

Only in-frame clones appear in the TCRdb table, and some are missing; sequencing was by immunoSEQ multiplex PCR. Counted here are 110,000 or so clones, roughly 82% occurring once; the ten biggest clones make up nearly 5%. In the case of this clone: Its antigen is as yet unknown.

The sample consisted of PBMCs. This clonotype was obtained from a man between 18 and 35 years old in good health and CMV-seronegative.

CDR3 nucleotide sequence: TGTGCCTGGAGTCCGAGGGACAATGAGCAGTTCTTC. Its translation is CAWSPRDNEQFF. This rearrangement joins TRBV30 to TRBJ2-1, with D possibly matching TRBD2 (5 bases). This CDR3 has 12 residues. Germline V gene data show CDR1 as GTSNPN and CDR2 as SVGIG (reference sequence). Trimming removed 2 bases at V and 5 bases at J, with 7 bases between.